What follows are 14 T cell receptor beta chains derived from one specimen sequenced in a study of T cells after yellow fever vaccination. TCRdb recomputed calls from the 5' RACE reads with MiXCR, one row per CDR3 protein. This sample has roughly 330,000 distinct CDR3 sequences, with approximately 4.2% found just once. The sample here was PBMCs, taken 5 days after the yellow fever booster vaccination. These receptor sequences come from a man aged 18 to 35 who received the YFV17D yellow fever vaccine.

This clonotype was observed a handful of times. The chain links TRBV18 to TRBJ1-3; maybe TRBD1 (5 bases). V lost 0 bases and J lost 1, with 16 bases in between. Germline V CDR1 and CDR2: KGHSH, LQKENI. This CDR3 has 18 amino acids. The CDR3 loop reads CASSPPRDSWASGNTIYF. The CDR3 coding sequence is TGTGCCAGCTCACCACCTCGGGACTCCTGGGCGTCTGGAAACACCATATATTTT. Together with reference TRBV18 and TRBJ1-3, the CDR3 gives the full variable domain: NAGVMQNPRHLVRRRGQEARLRCSPMKGHSHVYWYRQLPEEGLKFMVYLQKENIIDESGMPKERFSAEFPKEGPSILRIQQVVRGDSAAYFCASSPPRDSWASGNTIYFGEGSWLTVV.

There are many counts of this clonotype. The chain uses TRBV4-2 and TRBJ1-3; D unclear. Deletions cut 1 base from V and 0 bases from J, with 7 bases between. CDR1 is LGHNA and CDR2 is YNFKEQ in the germline V gene. CDR3 length: 15 residues. The CDR3 protein is CASSQGGYSGNTIYF. CDR3 DNA sequence: TGTGCCAGCAGCCAAGGAGGTTACTCTGGAAACACCATATATTTT.

There are a few counts of this clonotype. The J gene is TRBJ2-5, the V gene TRBV5-1, with TRBD2 matching over 9 bases. The CDR3 runs to 14 residues. Germline CDR1 SGHRS, CDR2 YFSETQ. Trimming took 4 bases from V and 5 from J; bases not matched to a gene: 6. CDR3 nucleotide sequence: TGCGCCAGCAGCAGTAGCGGGGGCGACGAGACCCAGTACTTC. This gives the protein CASSSSGGDETQYF.

This clonotype showed up just a few times. Compared with germline, one end of the junction differs, possibly owing to a read error. The V call is TRBV7-7, the J call TRBJ1-4; D might be TRBD1 (6 bases). Germline V CDR1 and CDR2: SSHAT, FNYEAQ (reference sequence). The CDR3 has 17 residues. In DNA, the CDR3 is TGTGCTAGCAGACACCCAGGGTGCAGGGGATCTCGAGAAAAACTGTTTTTT. Residues: CASRHPGCRGSREKLFF. The complete variable domain, with remaining parts taken from reference TRBV7-7 and TRBJ1-4, reads GAGVSQSPRYKVTKRGQDVTLRCDPISSHATLYWYQQALGQGPEFLTYFNYEAQPDKSGLPSDRFSAERPEGSISTLTIQRTEQRDSAMYRCASRHPGCRGSREKLFFGSGTQLSVL.

Many counts were recorded for this clonotype. This chain uses TRBV29-1 with TRBJ2-3, with no clear D. CDR1 SQVTM and CDR2 ANQGSEA come from the germline V gene. The CDR3 consists of 11 residues. V was shortened by 4 bases and J by 6 bases, with 8 bases between the two germline ends. DNA of the CDR3: TGCAGCGTTGCGAACTGGGATACGCAGTATTTT. It is translated as CSVANWDTQYF.

This clonotype came up a few times. The rearrangement links TRBV7-9 to TRBJ2-1, with D maybe TRBD1 (6 bases). V gave up 4 bases and J gave up 4 bases, with 20 bases separating them. Germline V CDR1 and CDR2: SEHNR, FQNEAQ (reference sequence). This CDR3 has 17 residues. The CDR3 DNA is TGTGCCAGCAGCTCCAGGGCAGGGGTCAGATTATACAATGAGCAGTTCTTC. Protein product: CASSSRAGVRLYNEQFF.

Many counts were recorded for this clonotype. V gene TRBV4-1 combines with J gene TRBJ1-1; D unclear. Trimming pared 0 bases from V and 2 bases from J, leaving 7 bases between. Germline CDR1 and CDR2: MGHRA and YSYEKL. This CDR3 has 14 amino acids. CDR3 in amino acids: CASSQDLVNTEAFF. CDR3 coding DNA: TGCGCCAGCAGCCAAGATTTGGTCAACACTGAAGCTTTCTTT.

Ten or more counts support this clonotype. V and J are TRBV2 and TRBJ1-1; D is undetermined. The ends were cut back, 6 bases at V and 4 bases at J, with 15 bases in the middle. CDR3 length equals 14 residues. Looked up from germline, CDR1 is SNHLY and CDR2 is FYNNEI. CDR3 loop: CASRPRSIGTEAFF. DNA for the CDR3: TGTGCCAGCAGGCCACGGAGCATTGGCACTGAAGCTTTCTTT.

The CDR3 DNA reads TGTGCCAGCTCTCAGGCAGGGGCCCTTTCCTATGGCTACACCTTC. Amino acids: CASSQAGALSYGYTF. The rearrangement joins TRBV18 to TRBJ1-2, with D maybe TRBD1 (6 bases). The CDR3 contains 15 residues. Between the trimmed V and J ends, which lost 6 bases and 4 bases, there was a span of 18 bases. Germline assignment: CDR1 KGHSH and CDR2 LQKENI.

In its sample, this clonotype was seen a few times. The gene calls are TRBV4-3 and TRBJ1-1; TRBD1 might be the D (5 bases). The length of the CDR3 is 17 residues. CDR1 is LGHNA and CDR2 is YSLEER in the germline V gene. Trimming left V 2 bases short and J 5 bases short, with 21 bases between. The CDR3 region is CASSQFSDRWIGTEAFF. The CDR3 DNA sequence: TGCGCCAGCAGCCAATTCTCCGACAGATGGATAGGGACTGAAGCTTTCTTT.

There are a few counts of this clonotype. The chain carries TRBV2 and TRBJ2-1; D possibly corresponds to TRBD2 (5 bases). CDR1 is SNHLY and CDR2 is FYNNEI in the germline V gene. There are 13 residues in the CDR3. The V end lost 4 bases, the J end lost 8 bases, and 12 bases lay between the germline ends. This CDR3 is CASSVLAIYEQFF. CDR3 in DNA: TGTGCCAGCAGTGTCCTAGCTATTTATGAGCAGTTCTTC. Using reference TRBV2 and TRBJ2-1 for the parts outside the CDR3, the full variable domain is EPEVTQTPSHQVTQMGQEVILRCVPISNHLYFYWYRQILGQKVEFLVSFYNNEISEKSEIFDDQFSVERPDGSNFTLKIRSTKLEDSAMYFCASSVLAIYEQFFGPGTRLTVL.

This clonotype has at least ten counts. The CDR3 DNA follows: TGCAGTGCTCGGGACATCCAAACTAGTTACGAGCAGTACTTC. It codes for CSARDIQTSYEQYF. The genes are TRBV20-1 and TRBJ2-7; D is perhaps TRBD1 (6 bases). The germline V gene encodes CDR1 DFQATT and CDR2 SNEGSKA (reference sequence). The CDR3 length is 14 residues. The V end lost 5 bases, the J end lost 4 bases, and 18 bases lay between the germline ends.

The table lists this clonotype with many counts. The J gene is TRBJ2-5, the V gene TRBV9; a weak D match, TRBD2 (6 bases). CDR1 and CDR2 (germline): SGDLS, YYNGEE. With 4 bases removed from V and 5 bases from J, the gap between germline ends came to 15 bases. The CDR3 is 14 residues long. The CDR3 DNA reads as TGTGCCAGCAGCTCCTTAACCAGCGGGGAGACCCAGTACTTC. Translation: CASSSLTSGETQYF.

This clonotype was picked up a small number of times. The chain uses TRBV7-6 and TRBJ2-2; possibly TRBD2 for D (5 bases). The CDR3 contains 16 residues. Trimming shortened V by 4 bases and J by 1 base, and 13 bases separated the two germline ends. Looked up from germline, CDR1 is SGHVS and CDR2 is FNYEAQ. CDR3 DNA: TGTGCCAGCAGCTCGAAACCTCGGGGGAACACCGGGGAGCTGTTTTTT. This sequence encodes CASSSKPRGNTGELFF.